A single T cell receptor beta chain is shown here with its context. Its antigen remains unknown. Sequenced by immunoSEQ multiplex PCR; TCRdb stores in-frame clones only, minus some. The table has 59,000 or so clones, 75% to 90% seen once. This entry comes from a study of cytomegalovirus exposure and HLA in healthy donors. General study findings and limits: According to a subsequent analysis, TCR clusters identified in the first cohort showed a tendency to co-occur across the roughly 120 validation repertoires. Cytomegalovirus-associated TCR beta chains were listed, numbering 164. Usually a TCR sequence was rare, but some public TCRs were found in many donors.

The donors were in the approximately 130-subject validation cohort, distinct from the roughly 670-subject first cohort. The origin of this receptor is a woman between 18 and 30 years old in good health and CMV-seronegative. The sequencing sample was made of PBMCs.

CDR3 nucleotides: TGTGCCAGCTCGAGATCGACAGGGGGCGGTGAAGCTTTCTTT. Its protein product is CASSRSTGGGEAFF. The chain links TRBV6-6 to TRBJ1-1; TRBD1 matches at 10 bases. CDR3 length equals 14 residues. Losses at the gene ends were 8 bases for V and 7 bases for J; bases not matched to a gene: 10. Germline assignment: CDR1 MNHNY and CDR2 SVGAGI (reference sequence).